This TCR beta chain appears in the sequencing data of a study of T-cell reconstitution after alpha-beta-depleted transplantation in children. Study-level points and caveats: Expanded clones from the graft, numbering several hundred, reportedly supplied alpha-beta T cells about two months after transplant.

This clonotype has at least ten counts. Its antigen remains unidentified. Unmatched junction bases numbered 15, after V lost 3 bases and J lost 14 bases. This CDR3 is built from 15 residues. It was with unique molecular identifiers that the TCRbeta library was prepared. TCRdb re-analysed the PCR reads in MiXCR, keeping a single row per CDR3 protein. The sample shows roughly 350,000 distinct CDR3 sequences, roughly 16% of them seen only once. The sample in question was PBMCs, mostly from graft donor cells, obtained 360 days after TCRalphabeta/CD19-depleted stem cell transplant. The chain is built from TRBV12-3 or TRBV12-4 and TRBJ2-4; 8 bases fit TRBD2. The TCR originated in a male patient aged 2 to 10 who had a stem cell transplant for acute lymphoblastic leukemia, so the T cells may come from the graft donor. Here the CDR3 DNA reads TGTGCCAGCAGTTTTGGGACTAGTGAGGTCGGCCGAGAGTACTTC. It is translated as CASSFGTSEVGREYF.